This TCR beta chain was found in a study of T cells expressing NK-cell markers. Study-wide findings and caveats: A handful of donors carried dominant NKG2C+ clonotypes that made up roughly 1.0-7.0% of their CD8+ T cells.

On this clonotype itself: The antigen remains undetermined.

Production of TCR beta cDNA relied on 5'RACE template switching with UMIs. Following a re-call of the 5' RACE reads, TCRdb has one entry per CDR3 protein and lacks DNA. The sample totals about 260,000 distinct CDR3 sequences; its top ten clones hold about 0.4%. Per the germline V gene, CDR1 is MNHEY and CDR2 is SMNVEV (reference sequence). CDR3 length: 15 amino acids. This sequence originates from a man aged 18 to 29 in good health. Input material: blood T cells: a sorted CD56 or NKG2C T cell subset, CD4+ or CD8+ T cells, or bulk PBMC T cells (not recorded which). The rearrangement joins TRBV27 to TRBJ2-1; absent DNA, TCRdb's TRBD2 call cannot be checked. CDR3 region: CASSFASGFWNEQFF.